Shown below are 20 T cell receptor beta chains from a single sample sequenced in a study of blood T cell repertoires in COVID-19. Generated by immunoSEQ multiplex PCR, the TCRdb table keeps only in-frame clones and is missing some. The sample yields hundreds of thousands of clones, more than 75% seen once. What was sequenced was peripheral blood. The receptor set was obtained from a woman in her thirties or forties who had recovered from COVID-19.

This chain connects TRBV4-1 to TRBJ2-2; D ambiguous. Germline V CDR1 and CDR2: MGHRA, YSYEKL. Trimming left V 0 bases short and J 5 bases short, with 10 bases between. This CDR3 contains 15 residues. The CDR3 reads CASSQDPGPTGELFF. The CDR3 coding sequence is TGCGCCAGCAGCCAAGACCCAGGCCCAACCGGGGAGCTGTTTTTT.

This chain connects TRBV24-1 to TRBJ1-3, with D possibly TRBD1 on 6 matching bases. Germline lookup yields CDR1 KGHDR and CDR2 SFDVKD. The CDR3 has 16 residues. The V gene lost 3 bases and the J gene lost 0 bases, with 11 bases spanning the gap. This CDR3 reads CATSDAQGSSGNTIYF. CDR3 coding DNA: TGTGCCACCAGTGATGCCCAGGGGAGCTCTGGAAACACCATATATTTT.

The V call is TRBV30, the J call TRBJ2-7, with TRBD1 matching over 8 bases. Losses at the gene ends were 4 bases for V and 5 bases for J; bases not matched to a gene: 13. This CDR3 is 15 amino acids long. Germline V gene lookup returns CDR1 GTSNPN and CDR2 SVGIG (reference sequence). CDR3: CAWTPRTGILDEQYF. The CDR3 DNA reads TGTGCCTGGACCCCACGGACAGGGATTCTGGACGAGCAGTACTTC. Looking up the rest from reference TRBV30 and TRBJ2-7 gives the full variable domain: SQTIHQWPATLVQPVGSPLSLECTVEGTSNPNLYWYRQAAGRGLQLLFYSVGIGQISSEVPQNLSASRPQDRQFILSSKKLLLSDSGFYLCAWTPRTGILDEQYFGPGTRLTVT.

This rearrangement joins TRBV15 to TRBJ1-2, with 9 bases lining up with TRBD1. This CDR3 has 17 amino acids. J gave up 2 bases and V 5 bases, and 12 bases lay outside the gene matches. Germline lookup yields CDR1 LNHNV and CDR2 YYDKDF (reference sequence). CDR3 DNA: TGTGCCACCAGCCCAAGGCGGACAGGGGTCCGGAACTATGGCTACACCTTC. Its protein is CATSPRRTGVRNYGYTF.

CDR3 protein: CASSQTGGVGYTF. Written as DNA, the CDR3 is TGTGCCAGCAGCCAGACAGGGGGAGTCGGCTACACCTTC. The V gene is TRBV2, the J gene TRBJ1-2; TRBD1 matches 9 bases. From germline, CDR1 is SNHLY and CDR2 FYNNEI. V gave up 6 bases and J gave up 8 bases; unmatched junction bases: 7. The CDR3 runs 13 residues.

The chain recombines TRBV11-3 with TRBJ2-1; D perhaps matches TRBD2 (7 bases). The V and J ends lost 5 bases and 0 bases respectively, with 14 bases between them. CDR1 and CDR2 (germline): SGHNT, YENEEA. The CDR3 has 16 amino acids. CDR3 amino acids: CASSPPGGISYNEQFF. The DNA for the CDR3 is TGTGCCAGCAGCCCCCCGGGGGGCATCTCCTACAATGAGCAGTTCTTC.

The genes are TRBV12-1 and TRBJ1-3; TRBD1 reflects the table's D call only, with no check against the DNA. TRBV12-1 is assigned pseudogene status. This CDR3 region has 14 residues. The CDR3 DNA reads TGTGCCAGCCGGCTCACAGGGTCAGGAAACACCATATATTTT. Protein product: CASRLTGSGNTIYF.

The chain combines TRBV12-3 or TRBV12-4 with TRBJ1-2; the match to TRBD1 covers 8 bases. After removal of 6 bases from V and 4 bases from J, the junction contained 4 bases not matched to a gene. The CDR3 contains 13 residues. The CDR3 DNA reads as TGTGCCAGCAGCCCACAGGGGGGCTATGGCTACACCTTC. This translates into CASSPQGGYGYTF.

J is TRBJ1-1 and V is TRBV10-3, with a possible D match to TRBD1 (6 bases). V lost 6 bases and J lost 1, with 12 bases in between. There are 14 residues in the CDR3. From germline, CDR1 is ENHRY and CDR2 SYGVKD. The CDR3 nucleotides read TGTGCCATCAGGGGGGACACCGCGAACACTGAAGCTTTCTTT. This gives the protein CAIRGDTANTEAFF.

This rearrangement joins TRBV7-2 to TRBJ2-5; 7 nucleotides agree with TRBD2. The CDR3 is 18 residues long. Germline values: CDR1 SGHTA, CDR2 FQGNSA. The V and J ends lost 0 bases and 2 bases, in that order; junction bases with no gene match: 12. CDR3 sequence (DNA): TGTGCCAGCAGCTTAGCTCTTGGCGGGAGTCCCCTACAAGAGACCCAGTACTTC. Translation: CASSLALGGSPLQETQYF.

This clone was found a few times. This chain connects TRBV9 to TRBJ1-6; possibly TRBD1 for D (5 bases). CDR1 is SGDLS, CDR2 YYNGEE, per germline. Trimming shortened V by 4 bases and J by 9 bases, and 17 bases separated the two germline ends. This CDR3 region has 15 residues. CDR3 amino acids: CASSPGTGGTSPLHF. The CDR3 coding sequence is TGTGCCAGCAGCCCCGGGACCGGGGGGACTTCACCCCTCCACTTT.

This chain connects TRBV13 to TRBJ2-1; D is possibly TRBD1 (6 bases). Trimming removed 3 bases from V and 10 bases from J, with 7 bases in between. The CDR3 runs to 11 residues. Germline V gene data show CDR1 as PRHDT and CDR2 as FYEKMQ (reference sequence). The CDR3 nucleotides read TGTGCCAGCAGCTTCCAGGGGGAGCAGTTCTTC. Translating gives CASSFQGEQFF.

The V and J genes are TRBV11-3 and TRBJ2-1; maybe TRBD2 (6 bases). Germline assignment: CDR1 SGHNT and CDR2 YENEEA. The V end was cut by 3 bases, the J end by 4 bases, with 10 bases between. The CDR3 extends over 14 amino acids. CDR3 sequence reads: CASSFRDSYNEQFF. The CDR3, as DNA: TGTGCCAGCAGCTTCCGGGACTCGTACAATGAGCAGTTCTTC.

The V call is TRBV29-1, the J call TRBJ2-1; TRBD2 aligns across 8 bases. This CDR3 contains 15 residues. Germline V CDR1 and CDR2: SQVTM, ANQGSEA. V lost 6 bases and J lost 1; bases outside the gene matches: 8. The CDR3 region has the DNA TGCAGCGTACCGGGGGGGCTAGCGTCCTACAATGAGCAGTTCTTC. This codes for CSVPGGLASYNEQFF.

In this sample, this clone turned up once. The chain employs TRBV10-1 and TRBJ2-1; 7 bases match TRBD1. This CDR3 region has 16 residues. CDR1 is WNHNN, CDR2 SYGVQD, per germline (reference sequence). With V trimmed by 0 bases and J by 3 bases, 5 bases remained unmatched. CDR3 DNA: TGCGCCAGCAGTGAGTCAAGAGGGGGCGGCTACAATGAGCAGTTCTTC. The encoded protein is CASSESRGGGYNEQFF.

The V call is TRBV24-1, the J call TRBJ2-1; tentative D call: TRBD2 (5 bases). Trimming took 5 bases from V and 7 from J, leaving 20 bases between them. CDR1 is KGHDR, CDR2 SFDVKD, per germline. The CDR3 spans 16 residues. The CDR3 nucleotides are TGTGCCACCAGTGCCTCGGGCAGCCAAGAGGGTAATGAGCAGTTCTTC. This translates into CATSASGSQEGNEQFF.

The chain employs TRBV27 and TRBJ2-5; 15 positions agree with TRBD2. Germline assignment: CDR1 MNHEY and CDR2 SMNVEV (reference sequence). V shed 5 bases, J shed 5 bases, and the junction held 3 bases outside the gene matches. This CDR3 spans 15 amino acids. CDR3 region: CASSPGTSGRETQYF. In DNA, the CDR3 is TGTGCCAGCAGTCCCGGGACTAGCGGGAGGGAGACCCAGTACTTC.

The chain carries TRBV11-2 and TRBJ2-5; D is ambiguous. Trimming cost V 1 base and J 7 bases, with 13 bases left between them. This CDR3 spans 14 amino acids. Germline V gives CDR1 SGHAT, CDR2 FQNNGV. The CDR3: CASSLGSPVWTQYF. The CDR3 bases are TGTGCCAGCAGCTTAGGGAGTCCGGTCTGGACCCAGTACTTC.

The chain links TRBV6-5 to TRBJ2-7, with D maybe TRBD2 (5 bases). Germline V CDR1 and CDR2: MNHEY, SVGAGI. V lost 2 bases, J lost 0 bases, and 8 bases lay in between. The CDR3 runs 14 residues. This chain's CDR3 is CASSYGRSSYEQYF. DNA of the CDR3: TGTGCCAGCAGTTACGGGAGAAGCTCCTACGAGCAGTACTTC.

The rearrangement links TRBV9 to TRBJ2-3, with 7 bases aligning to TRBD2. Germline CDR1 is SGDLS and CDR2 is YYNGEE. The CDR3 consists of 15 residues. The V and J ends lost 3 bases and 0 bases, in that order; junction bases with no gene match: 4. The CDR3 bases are TGTGCCAGCAGCGCCGGGACTACCAGCACAGATACGCAGTATTTT. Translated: CASSAGTTSTDTQYF.